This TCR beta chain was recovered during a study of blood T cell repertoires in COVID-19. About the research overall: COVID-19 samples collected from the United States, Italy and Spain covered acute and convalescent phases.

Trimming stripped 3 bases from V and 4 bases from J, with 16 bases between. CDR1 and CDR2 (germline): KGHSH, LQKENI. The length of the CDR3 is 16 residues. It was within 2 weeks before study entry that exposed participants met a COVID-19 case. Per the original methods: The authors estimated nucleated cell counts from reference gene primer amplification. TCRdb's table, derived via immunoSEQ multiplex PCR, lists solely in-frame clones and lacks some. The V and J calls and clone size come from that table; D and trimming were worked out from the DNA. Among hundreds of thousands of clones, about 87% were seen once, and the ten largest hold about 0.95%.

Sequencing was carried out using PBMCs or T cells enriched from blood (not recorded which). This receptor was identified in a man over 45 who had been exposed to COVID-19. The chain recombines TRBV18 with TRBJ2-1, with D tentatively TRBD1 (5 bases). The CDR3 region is CASSPRLGQGYNEQFF. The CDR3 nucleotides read TGTGCCAGCTCACCCCGCCTGGGGCAGGGATACAATGAGCAGTTCTTC.